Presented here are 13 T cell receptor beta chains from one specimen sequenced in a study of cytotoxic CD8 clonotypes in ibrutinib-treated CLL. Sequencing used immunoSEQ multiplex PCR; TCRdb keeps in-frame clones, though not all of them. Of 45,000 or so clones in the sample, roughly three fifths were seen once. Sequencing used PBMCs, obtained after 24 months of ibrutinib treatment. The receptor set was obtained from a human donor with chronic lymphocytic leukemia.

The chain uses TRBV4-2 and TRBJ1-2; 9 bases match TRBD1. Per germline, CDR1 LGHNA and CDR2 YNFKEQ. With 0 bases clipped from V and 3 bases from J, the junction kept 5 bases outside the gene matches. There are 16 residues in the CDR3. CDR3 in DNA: TGTGCCAGCAGCCAAGATACAGGGGGCGCCGACTATGGCTACACCTTC. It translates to CASSQDTGGADYGYTF.

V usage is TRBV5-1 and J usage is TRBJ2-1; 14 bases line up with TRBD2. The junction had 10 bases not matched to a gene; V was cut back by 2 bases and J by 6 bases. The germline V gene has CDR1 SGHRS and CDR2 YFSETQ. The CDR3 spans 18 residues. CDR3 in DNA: TGCGCCAGCAGCTTCCGACTAGCGGGGGGGCGAACTTTCAATGAGCAGTTCTTC. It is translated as CASSFRLAGGRTFNEQFF.

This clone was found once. CDR3: CASSVRLDTDTQYF. CDR3 sequence (DNA): TGTGCCAGCAGTGTCCGACTAGACACAGATACGCAGTATTTT. The V call is TRBV6-5, the J call TRBJ2-3, with D tentatively TRBD2 (6 bases). The V and J ends lost 5 bases and 2 bases respectively, with 11 bases between them. The CDR3 runs to 14 residues. Germline assignment: CDR1 MNHEY and CDR2 SVGAGI.

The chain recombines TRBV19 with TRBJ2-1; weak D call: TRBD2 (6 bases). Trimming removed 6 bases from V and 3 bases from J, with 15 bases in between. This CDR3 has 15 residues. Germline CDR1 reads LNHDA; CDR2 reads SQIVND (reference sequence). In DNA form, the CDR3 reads TGTGCCAGTAGCCGAGGAGGGGAGTACTACAATGAGCAGTTCTTC. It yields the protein CASSRGGEYYNEQFF. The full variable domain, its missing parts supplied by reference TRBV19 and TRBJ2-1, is DGGITQSPKYLFRKEGQNVTLSCEQNLNHDAMYWYRQDPGQGLRLIYYSQIVNDFQKGDIAEGYSVSREKKESFPLTVTSAQKNPTAFYLCASSRGGEYYNEQFFGPGTRLTVL.

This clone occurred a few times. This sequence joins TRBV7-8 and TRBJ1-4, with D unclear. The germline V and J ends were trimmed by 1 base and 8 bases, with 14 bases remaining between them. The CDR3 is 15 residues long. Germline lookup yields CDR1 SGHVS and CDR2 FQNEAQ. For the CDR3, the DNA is TGTGCCAGCAGCTTAGAGGCCGGTGCGGGAGAAAAACTGTTTTTT. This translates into CASSLEAGAGEKLFF.

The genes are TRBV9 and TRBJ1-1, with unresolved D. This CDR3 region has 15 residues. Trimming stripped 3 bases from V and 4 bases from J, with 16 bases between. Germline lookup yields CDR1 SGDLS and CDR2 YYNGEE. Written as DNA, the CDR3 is TGTGCCAGCAGCGAGAGGGCGGCCCGTAGCACTGAAGCTTTCTTT. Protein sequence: CASSERAARSTEAFF.

The CDR3 DNA follows: TGTGCCAGCAGTCAGGAAAACTATGGCTACACCTTC. Translating gives CASSQENYGYTF. The chain has TRBV7-6 and TRBJ1-2; D is undetermined. V lost 6 bases, J lost 2 bases, and 7 bases lay in between. The V gene's germline CDR1 is SGHVS and CDR2 FNYEAQ. The CDR3 consists of 12 residues.

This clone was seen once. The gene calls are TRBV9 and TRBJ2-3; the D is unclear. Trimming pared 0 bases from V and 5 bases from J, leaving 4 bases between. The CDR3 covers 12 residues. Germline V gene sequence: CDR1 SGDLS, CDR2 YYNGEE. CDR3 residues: CASSVELDTQYF. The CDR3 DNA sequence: TGTGCCAGCAGCGTAGAATTAGATACGCAGTATTTT.

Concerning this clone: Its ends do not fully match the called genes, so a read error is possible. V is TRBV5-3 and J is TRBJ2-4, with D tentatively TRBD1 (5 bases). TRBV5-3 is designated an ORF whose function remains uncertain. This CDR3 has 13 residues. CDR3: CASSFSQGNIQYF. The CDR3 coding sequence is TGTGCCAGCAGCTTCAGTCAGGGAAACATTCAGTACTTC.

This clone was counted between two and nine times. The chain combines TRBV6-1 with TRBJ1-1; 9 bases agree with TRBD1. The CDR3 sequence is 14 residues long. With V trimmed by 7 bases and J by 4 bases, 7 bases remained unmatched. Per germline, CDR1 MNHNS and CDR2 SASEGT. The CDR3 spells CASTGTGMITEAFF. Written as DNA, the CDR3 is TGTGCCAGCACTGGGACAGGGATGATCACTGAAGCTTTCTTT.

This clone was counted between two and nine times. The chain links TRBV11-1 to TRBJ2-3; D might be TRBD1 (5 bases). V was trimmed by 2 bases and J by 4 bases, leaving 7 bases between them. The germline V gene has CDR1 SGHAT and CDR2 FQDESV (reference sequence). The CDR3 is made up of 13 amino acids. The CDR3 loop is CASSLQGSDTQYF. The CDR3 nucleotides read TGTGCCAGCAGCTTACAGGGCTCAGATACGCAGTATTTT.

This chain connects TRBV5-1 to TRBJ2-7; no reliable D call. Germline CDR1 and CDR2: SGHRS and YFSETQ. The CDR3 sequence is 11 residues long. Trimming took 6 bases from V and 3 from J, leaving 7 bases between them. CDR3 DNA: TGCGCCAGCATGTCAGGCTACGAGCAGTACTTC. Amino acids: CASMSGYEQYF.

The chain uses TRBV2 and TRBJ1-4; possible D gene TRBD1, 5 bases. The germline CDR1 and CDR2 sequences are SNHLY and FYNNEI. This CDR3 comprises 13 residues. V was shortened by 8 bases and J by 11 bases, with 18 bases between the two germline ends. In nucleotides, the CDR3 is TGTGCCAGCGTCACTTTTACTGGGGGGAAACTGTTTTTT. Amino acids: CASVTFTGGKLFF. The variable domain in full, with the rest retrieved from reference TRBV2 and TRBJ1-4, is EPEVTQTPSHQVTQMGQEVILRCVPISNHLYFYWYRQILGQKVEFLVSFYNNEISEKSEIFDDQFSVERPDGSNFTLKIRSTKLEDSAMYFCASVTFTGGKLFFGSGTQLSVL.